This T cell receptor (beta chain) stems from a study of Tregs in tolerant kidney transplant recipients. Produced via immunoSEQ multiplex PCR; TCRdb's table is partial and in-frame only. This sample has 200,000 to 300,000 clones, with approximately 83% found just once. The germline V and J ends were trimmed by 4 bases and 2 bases, with 25 bases remaining between them. This CDR3 region has 18 residues. Germline assignment: CDR1 SGHRS and CDR2 YFSETQ. The TCR was taken from a human donor in good health. The V gene is TRBV5-1, the J gene TRBJ2-7; TRBD2 might be the D (7 bases). Sequencing input: CD4+ T cells from blood. The CDR3 sequence: CASSRLLGLGGRAYEQYF. The CDR3 coding sequence is TGCGCCAGCAGCCGCCTCTTAGGGCTCGGGGGGCGGGCCTACGAGCAGTACTTC.